This record looks at one T cell receptor (beta chain) sequence and its context. This clone was observed a handful of times. The specificity of this receptor is unknown. Base qualities are not provided; no much larger clone lies one nucleotide away. The record originates from a study of cytomegalovirus exposure and HLA in healthy donors (dated by TCRdb to about 2017). With regard to the full study: According to an earlier analysis of 550 to 700 of the donors, some 180 million T cells yielded 117 million unique TCR beta sequences and approximately 300 Gb of sequence data. To predict cytomegalovirus infection status, the study combined high-throughput TCR immunosequencing, statistical association of individual TCRs with disease status, and machine learning. A later genetic analysis took genome-wide SNP genotypes for about 65% of the roughly 670 donors and used that subset as a discovery cohort. In an earlier analysis of a few hundred of the donors, high-throughput TCR beta sequencing was used to judge whether each TCR beta V gene segment behaved as functional or pseudogenic. Approximately 300 gigabases of sequencing data and roughly 81 million unique TCR sequences made up an early release that covered roughly 670 HLA-typed donors. In addition to the first cohort of several hundred subjects, a separate validation cohort of approximately 110 different subjects was used. Typing coverage varied by locus: about 620-630 donors for A, B, C, DRB1 and DQB1; approximately 520 for DQA1; about 590 for DPA1; approximately 470 for DPB1. Donor age, sex, ethnicity and CMV serostatus were collected together with the repertoire data. Rather than drawing on any new phenotypic data, the later analysis identified candidate immune exposures from TCR beta sequences and the way those sequences occurred across donors. Roughly five DR-DQ haplotypes were handled as single units for association and clustering because linkage in the cohort was strong. The study aimed to test whether signatures of past pathogen exposure could be identified by cataloging public T cell receptors. On average, 235,054 unique TCR beta nucleotide sequences were sequenced per donor among several hundred genotyped donors of the cohort, with around 19% of those sequences being non-productive. A later analysis re-examined previously published TCR beta repertoires from about 700 donors and added high-resolution HLA genotyping to investigate patterns of TCR occurrence. The study used immunosequencing to profile the T cell repertoires of 666 subjects and linked those repertoires to cytomegalovirus serostatus. HLA typing covered class I and class II loci at four-digit resolution. All discovery cohort repertoires had been generated using a single sequencing platform. Of the roughly 430 genotyped donors, around 81% fell in the genetic ancestry cluster associated with self-reported Caucasian donors.

V lost 4 bases and J lost 0 bases; the stretch between them is 7 bases long. The cysteine opens and the phenylalanine closes a CDR3 of 14 amino acids. Only CDR3 DNA remains: 42 bases, in frame from the first base. CDR1 GTSNPN and CDR2 SVGIG were looked up in the germline V gene (reference sequence). Findings and caveats that apply to the study as a whole: In a later genetic analysis, a missense DCLRE1C variant was associated with V-gene and J-gene trimming of TCR beta chains, and the association was replicated in an independent cohort. In a later analysis, TCR association rates were found to vary across HLA loci, with the most associated TCRs seen for DRB1 alleles and the fewest for HLA-C alleles. Several of the top co-occurrence clusters appeared to be linked to parvovirus B19, influenza, CMV and Epstein-Barr virus, according to a later analysis. The classifier was reported to diagnose cytomegalovirus status with high specificity and sensitivity in both the original cohort and the validation cohort. A few of the identified cytomegalovirus-associated TCR beta chains were confirmed in vitro to be specific for cytomegalovirus antigens. Because counts were too low, seventeen rarely observed V segments, including chromosome 9 orphons, were left out of the earlier analysis of roughly 600 of the donors. Correlated functional status among segregating V segments might be attributable to linkage disequilibrium, but an unknown experimental factor could not be ruled out. In a later analysis, most CMV-associated TCR beta chains were found to appear HLA-restricted, with HLA associations seemingly driven largely by CMV exposure. For the cohort, immune exposure information was limited to CMV serostatus. Specific HLA alleles were associated with some 15,000 TCR beta sequences at a false discovery rate of 0.05 in a later analysis. The study gave a list of 150 to 200 TCR beta chains associated with cytomegalovirus. This cohort had only TCR beta chains sequenced, and the lack of alpha or paired-chain data limited which features could be detected. In a later analysis, HLA-associated TCR beta chains were found to be more clonally expanded and to have lower generation probabilities than equally common non-associated chains. Some IMGT-functional V segments, including TRBV6-2 and TRBV6-3, could not be distinguished by the 87-base-pair reads and were therefore excluded. Because some donors lacked HLA typing at each locus, the association tests relied only on the typed subset. The presence/absence analyses assumed that sequencing depth was roughly uniform across donors, and that assumption may not be true. The sequencing pipeline was judged likely to have produced a cluster of highly shared sequence variants as a technical artifact. In an earlier analysis of about 550 of the donors, most TCR beta V segments were observed in productive rearrangements about 87% or about 30% of the time, broadly matching IMGT annotations. The authors suggested that the approach could potentially be extended to other disease states and immunological phenotypes. Compared with the approximately 600-donor mean, donors in an Asian-associated ancestry cluster had fewer N-insertions in productive TCRs, according to a later genetic analysis. Assigning TCR associations to individual alleles was difficult when HLA alleles, especially DR and DQ, strongly co-occurred. A further reported finding was that TCR beta sequences accurately predicted the HLA-A and HLA-B alleles for most subjects in the first cohort. Most TCR sequences were seen in very few donors, while some public TCRs were found in many individuals.

The cohort comprised some 680 healthy bone marrow donors. All cohort members were sampled while nominally healthy, although unrecorded immune exposures were likely present. The donor tested CMV seronegative and was one of the 352 seronegative cohort members. Every donor gave a peripheral blood sample, and the peripheral blood mononuclear cells from that sample were used for TCR beta sequencing. Genomic DNA was extracted from the blood cell samples with the Qiagen DNeasy Blood Extraction Kit. Library preparation used the immunoSEQ multiplex PCR assay. The multiplex PCR relied on a mix of 60 forward primers for TCR Vbeta segments and 13 reverse primers for TCR Jbeta segments. A multiplex PCR assay on genomic DNA amplified the CDR3 region of rearranged TCR beta genes. The Illumina HiSeq System was used to sequence the amplified TCR beta libraries as 87-base-pair reads. Processing in the source paper ran as follows. A later analysis tallied 75 million to 95 million unique TCR beta chains across the 610 or so repertoires, and about 12 million of those chains were shared by two or more donors. Raw reads were error-corrected and collapsed into unique sequences with a nearest-neighbor algorithm that merged closely related sequences to remove PCR and sequencing errors. Alignment of CDR3 sequences to IMGT reference sequences was used to assign V, D and J gene segments. Each retained sequence needed at least a six-nucleotide match to both a V gene segment and a J gene segment. Rearrangements were called productive when the CDR3 lacked stop codons and stayed in frame with V and J; all others were non-productive. CDR3 was defined by IMGT convention, running from the second conserved V-encoded cysteine to the conserved J-encoded phenylalanine. In an earlier analysis of 500 to 650 of the donors, sequences lacking an unambiguous match to a single V gene segment were excluded. An earlier analysis of several hundred of the donors called V segments functional above 56.7% productive rearrangements and segregating when the between-donor standard deviation exceeded 5%. A statistical classification framework was built for diagnosing cytomegalovirus status from the catalog of TCR beta chain sequences. V and J gene assignment, in a later analysis, came from comparing TCR nucleotide sequences with IMGT/GENE-DB human TR gene sequences. In a later analysis, CDR3 sequences and most-parsimonious VDJ recombination scenarios were assigned using the TCRdist pipeline. In a later analysis, every TCR beta chain was defined by the combination of its CDR3 amino acid sequence and its V-gene family, and reads without a unique V-gene family were dropped. As a way to deal with suspected cross-contamination and a sequencing artifact, a later analysis dropped roughly 620 nucleotide sequences that were highly shared and had low generation probability. For each public chain, a later analysis derived a clonal expansion index from normalized ranks of inferred template counts within each repertoire. Generation probabilities in a later analysis came from a VDJ recombination model fitted to out-of-frame rearrangements, and those results were checked against IGoR. A later analysis scored TCR-TCR, TCR-HLA and TCR-CMV co-occurrence with hypergeometric tests, applying a repertoire-size bias correction to TCR pairs. A later analysis estimated false discovery rates by permuting HLA or CMV assignments 20 times. In a later analysis, co-occurring TCRs were grouped using DBSCAN, with TCRdist sequence similarity added in when clustering inside HLA-allele-positive subsets. Co-occurrence clustering excluded repertoires with fewer than 30,000 or more than 120,000 public chains, plus five with anomalous nucleotide sharing. The source is immuneACCESS, and TCRdb retained only in-frame sequences with V and J called. Part of the clones is not carried over; for the studies checked, unresolved V genes explain less than half of this, and the remainder is unexplained. That table gives V, J and clone size, and the DNA gave D and trimming. In all, the sample holds approximately 88,000 clones, and 80% of those were seen once. The leading ten clones occupy around 2% of the sample.

The rearrangement combines TRBV30 with TRBJ1-6, with the D gene call left open. The sequenced material came from PBMCs. The sequence was collected from a man aged 18 to 29 in good health and CMV-seronegative. The CDR3 reads as follows: CAWTVSSYNSPLHF. The DNA sequence is as follows: TGTGCCTGGACTGTTAGCTCCTATAATTCACCCCTCCACTTT.